What follows are 3 T cell receptor beta chains derived from one specimen sequenced in a study of identifying expanded T cells in peripheral blood. Clones were sequenced by immunoSEQ multiplex PCR, and TCRdb holds only the in-frame ones, with some missing. The table shows around 130,000 clones, with around nine tenths occurring only once. What was sequenced was blood. These receptors originate from a person between 18 and 69 years old in good health.

In its sample, this clone was seen once. This rearrangement joins TRBV6-4 to TRBJ2-7; D unresolved. This CDR3 is 14 amino acids long. In germline, CDR1 is MRHNA, CDR2 SNTAGT. Trimming pared 0 bases from V and 3 bases from J, leaving 9 bases between. CDR3 sequence: CASSDSAEFYEQYF. In DNA, the CDR3 is TGTGCCAGCAGTGACTCAGCCGAATTCTACGAGCAGTACTTC.

This clone was counted between two and nine times. This chain links TRBV15 with TRBJ2-7; 12 nucleotides align to TRBD2. The CDR3 consists of 17 residues. The V gene's germline CDR1 is LNHNV and CDR2 YYDKDF (reference sequence). V was pared by 1 base and J by 3 bases, with 7 bases of the junction left unmatched. DNA of the CDR3: TGTGCCACCAGCAGAGCGACACTAGCGGGAGGTGGCTACGAGCAGTACTTC. It yields the protein CATSRATLAGGGYEQYF.

The chain couples TRBV5-4 to TRBJ2-3; D possibly corresponds to TRBD1 (6 bases). Germline V gene data show CDR1 as SGHNT and CDR2 as YYREEE (reference sequence). This CDR3 is 15 amino acids long. Trimming cost V 0 bases and J 4 bases, with 12 bases left between them. The CDR3 reads CASSLGRGPPDTQYF. The CDR3 DNA sequence: TGTGCCAGCAGCTTGGGCAGGGGACCCCCAGATACGCAGTATTTT. Based on the CDR3 plus reference TRBV5-4 and TRBJ2-3, the full variable domain is ETGVTQSPTHLIKTRGQQVTLRCSSQSGHNTVSWYQQALGQGPQFIFQYYREEENGRGNFPPRFSGLQFPNYSSELNVNALELDDSALYLCASSLGRGPPDTQYFGPGTRLTVL.